Following are 22 T cell receptor beta chains from one sample sequenced in a study of blood T cell repertoires in COVID-19 (dated by TCRdb to the early 2020s). The library came from the immunoSEQ multiplex PCR assay. The table was pulled from immuneACCESS by TCRdb, which kept in-frame rearrangements only. Such tables lose some clones; where checked, under half of the loss comes from unresolved V genes, and the rest has no known cause. For this sample the table gives about 110,000 clones, of which 84% were detected only once. The biggest ten clones account for less than 8% of the sample. Specimen: peripheral blood. The receptors come from a woman aged 45-65 years with acute or convalescent COVID-19.

The chain joins TRBV5-1 to TRBJ1-2, with D possibly matching TRBD1 (5 bases). Trimming shortened V by 3 bases and J by 7 bases, and 16 bases separated the two germline ends. This CDR3 region has 14 residues. Germline values: CDR1 SGHRS, CDR2 YFSETQ. CDR3 in amino acids: CASSSGVGPSGYTF. DNA for the CDR3: TGCGCCAGCAGCTCGGGGGTTGGTCCAAGTGGCTACACCTTC.

This chain joins TRBV11-2 and TRBJ1-4; a weak D match, TRBD1 (6 bases). Looked up from germline, CDR1 is SGHAT and CDR2 is FQNNGV. V lost 4 bases and J lost 3, with 12 bases in between. This CDR3 has 15 amino acids. CDR3 in DNA: TGTGCCAGCAGCTCCCTCGGGACACCTAATGAAAAACTGTTTTTT. It is translated as CASSSLGTPNEKLFF.

This clone was seen a few times. This chain's CDR3 is CASRNTGELFF. Written as DNA, the CDR3 is TGCGCCAGCCGGAACACCGGGGAGCTGTTTTTT. This rearrangement joins TRBV10-1 to TRBJ2-2; no definite D call. With 8 bases removed from V and 1 base from J, the gap between germline ends came to 2 bases. The CDR3 runs to 11 residues. Germline V gene data show CDR1 as WNHNN and CDR2 as SYGVQD (reference sequence).

This clone was recorded a few times. The chain recombines TRBV28 with TRBJ1-6; tentative D call: TRBD1 (6 bases). V lost 7 bases and J 7 bases, leaving 20 bases between the germline ends. This CDR3 region has 16 residues. Germline V gene data show CDR1 as MDHEN and CDR2 as SYDVKM. This chain's CDR3 is CASKGEGDGTNSPLHF. CDR3 sequence (DNA): TGTGCCAGCAAAGGAGAGGGCGACGGGACAAATTCACCCCTCCACTTT. The entire variable domain, with the rest obtained from reference TRBV28 and TRBJ1-6, is as follows: DVKVTQSSRYLVKRTGEKVFLECVQDMDHENMFWYRQDPGLGLRLIYFSYDVKMKEKGDIPEGYSVSREKKERFSLILESASTNQTSMYLCASKGEGDGTNSPLHFGNGTRLTVT.

The V call is TRBV7-8, the J call TRBJ1-1; TRBD1 is a possible D gene (6 bases). CDR3 length: 13 residues. V lost 3 bases and J 8 bases, leaving 13 bases between the germline ends. Germline V lookup: CDR1 SGHVS, CDR2 FQNEAQ. CDR3 DNA sequence: TGTGCCAGCAGCTTGGACAGTTCACTCGAAGCTTTCTTT. Its translation is CASSLDSSLEAFF.

This sequence joins TRBV11-3 and TRBJ2-1; TRBD1 is a possible D gene (5 bases). V was shortened by 1 base and J by 2 bases, with 9 bases between the two germline ends. This CDR3 comprises 15 residues. Germline assignment: CDR1 SGHNT and CDR2 YENEEA. CDR3 sequence reads: CASSLGGAPYNEQFF. The CDR3 DNA sequence: TGTGCCAGCAGCTTAGGTGGGGCGCCCTACAATGAGCAGTTCTTC.

V usage is TRBV5-4 and J usage is TRBJ2-7; D uncertain. Germline V lookup: CDR1 SGHNT, CDR2 YYREEE (reference sequence). Trimming took off 4 bases at V and 2 bases at J, with 10 bases between the two ends. The CDR3 is 13 residues long. The CDR3 DNA follows: TGTGCCAGCAGCCCGGTAGGAGCCTACGAGCAGTACTTC. As protein: CASSPVGAYEQYF.

The rearrangement links TRBV7-9 to TRBJ1-1; TRBD1 agrees at 7 bases. The V gene end was trimmed by 5 bases and the J gene end by 1 base; junction bases not matched to a gene: 7. CDR1 and CDR2 from the germline V gene are SEHNR and FQNEAQ (reference sequence). The CDR3 has 15 amino acids. DNA for the CDR3: TGTGCCAGCAGCCTCCAGGGGGATCGGAACACTGAAGCTTTCTTT. This sequence encodes CASSLQGDRNTEAFF.

The chain has TRBV5-1 and TRBJ1-4; possible D gene TRBD1, 5 bases. The germline CDR1 and CDR2 sequences are SGHRS and YFSETQ. The length of the CDR3 is 12 residues. Deletions cut 2 bases from V and 8 bases from J, with 7 bases between. The CDR3 coding sequence is TGCGCCAGCAGCTTTGGGGGGGAAAAACTGTTTTTT. Translated: CASSFGGEKLFF.

This clone was observed a few times. The junction departs from the called germline gene at one end, perhaps through a read error. The chain recombines TRBV19 with TRBJ1-1; perhaps TRBD1 as D (5 bases). This CDR3 comprises 17 residues. The germline V gene has CDR1 LNHDA and CDR2 SQIVND (reference sequence). Here the CDR3 reads CASSKPQGKGVNYSAIF. The CDR3 DNA reads TGTGCCAGTAGTAAACCCCAGGGAAAAGGAGTCAACTATAGTGCTATATTT.

Of note for this clone: The junction differs from germline at one of its ends, possibly a read error. The chain recombines TRBV2 with TRBJ2-7, with D perhaps TRBD1 (5 bases). There are 11 residues in the CDR3. From germline, CDR1 is SNHLY and CDR2 FYNNEI. The CDR3 DNA reads as TGTGCCAGCGGGGCGAGTGGTCGAGAGGACTTC. It yields the protein CASGASGREDF.

The gene calls are TRBV6-5 and TRBJ1-5, with D perhaps matching TRBD1 (5 bases). Germline V gives CDR1 MNHEY, CDR2 SVGAGI. This CDR3 contains 14 residues. V shed 3 bases and J shed 5 bases, with 11 bases lying between them. The CDR3: CASSYDRGYQPQHF. DNA of the CDR3: TGTGCCAGCAGTTATGATAGGGGCTATCAGCCCCAGCATTTT.

This sequence joins TRBV30 and TRBJ1-6; TRBD1 agrees at 7 bases. This CDR3 region has 15 residues. CDR1 and CDR2 (germline): GTSNPN, SVGIG (reference sequence). J was trimmed by 1 base and V by 4 bases; bases with no gene match: 4. Here the CDR3 DNA reads TGTGCCTGGACTAGGGGGCCATCCTATAATTCACCCCTCCACTTT. Residues: CAWTRGPSYNSPLHF.

This clone was observed a few times. V usage is TRBV5-4 and J usage is TRBJ2-3; the match to TRBD2 covers 8 bases. The CDR3 is made up of 15 amino acids. V lost 2 bases, J lost 3 bases, and 5 bases stayed unmatched. The germline V gene encodes CDR1 SGHNT and CDR2 YYREEE (reference sequence). The CDR3 spells CASSFGGGSTDTQYF. CDR3 nucleotide sequence: TGTGCCAGCAGCTTCGGCGGGGGGTCTACAGATACGCAGTATTTT.

The rearrangement uses TRBV25-1 and TRBJ2-1, with 10 positions matching TRBD2. Looked up from germline, CDR1 is MGHDK and CDR2 is SYGVNS. V shed 10 bases and J 5 bases; nucleotides not matched to a gene: 8. The CDR3 has 14 amino acids. The CDR3 loop reads CATSLAGGNNEQFF. For the CDR3, the DNA is TGTGCCACTTCATTAGCGGGGGGAAACAATGAGCAGTTCTTC.

This clone occurred once. The rearrangement joins TRBV5-1 to TRBJ2-3; TRBD2 aligns across 10 bases. Germline V gene lookup returns CDR1 SGHRS and CDR2 YFSETQ. Trimming removed 4 bases from V and 2 bases from J; junction bases left unmatched: 1. CDR3 size: 14 residues. The CDR3 region is CASSSGGVTDTQYF. The CDR3 nucleotides read TGCGCCAGCAGCAGCGGGGGGGTCACAGATACGCAGTATTTT.

This chain uses TRBV6-6 with TRBJ2-2; maybe TRBD1 (6 bases). This CDR3 is built from 16 residues. V dropped 6 bases and J dropped 5 bases, with 19 bases sitting between them. Germline V gene lookup returns CDR1 MNHNY and CDR2 SVGAGI (reference sequence). The chain's CDR3 is CASSQDRNAMTGELFF. As DNA, the CDR3 is TGTGCCAGCAGCCAGGACAGAAACGCAATGACCGGGGAGCTGTTTTTT.

In nucleotides, the CDR3 is TGTGCCAGCAGCTTAGGGTTTCGGGGAAGAGCTTTCTTT. It yields the protein CASSLGFRGRAFF. This chain connects TRBV7-9 to TRBJ1-1; D remains unclear. Trimming took off 1 base at V and 10 bases at J, with 13 bases between the two ends. The germline CDR1 and CDR2 sequences are SEHNR and FQNEAQ (reference sequence). The CDR3 length is 13 residues.

The chain uses TRBV12-3 or TRBV12-4 and TRBJ1-1; D might be TRBD1 (5 bases). This CDR3 spans 13 amino acids. V was cut by 3 bases and J by 4 bases, with 9 bases left in between. The CDR3 is CASSFNQGTEAFF. In DNA, the CDR3 is TGTGCCAGCAGTTTCAACCAGGGCACTGAAGCTTTCTTT.

This clone was seen only a few times. The V gene is TRBV7-3, the J gene TRBJ2-3; 8 nucleotides agree with TRBD2. CDR1 and CDR2 (germline): SGHTA, FQGTGA. CDR3 length: 14 amino acids. V shed 5 bases and J 7 bases; nucleotides not matched to a gene: 8. CDR3 nucleotides: TGTGCCAGCAGCCCCGGGGGGGTGACGAATACGCAGTATTTT. Its translation is CASSPGGVTNTQYF.

The chain recombines TRBV7-9 with TRBJ2-1; the D is unclear. Trimming stripped 3 bases from V and 0 bases from J, with 9 bases between. This CDR3 region has 15 residues. Per the germline V gene, CDR1 is SEHNR and CDR2 is FQNEAQ (reference sequence). The CDR3 region is CASSLQVSSYNEQFF. Written as DNA, the CDR3 is TGTGCCAGCAGCTTGCAGGTGAGCTCCTACAATGAGCAGTTCTTC.

The chain carries TRBV4-1 and TRBJ1-3; D uncertain. V lost 0 bases and J lost 0, with 9 bases in between. Germline V gene sequence: CDR1 MGHRA, CDR2 YSYEKL. The length of the CDR3 is 16 residues. Here the CDR3 DNA reads TGCGCCAGCAGCCAAGAGGCGGCTTTCTCTGGAAACACCATATATTTT. This sequence encodes CASSQEAAFSGNTIYF.